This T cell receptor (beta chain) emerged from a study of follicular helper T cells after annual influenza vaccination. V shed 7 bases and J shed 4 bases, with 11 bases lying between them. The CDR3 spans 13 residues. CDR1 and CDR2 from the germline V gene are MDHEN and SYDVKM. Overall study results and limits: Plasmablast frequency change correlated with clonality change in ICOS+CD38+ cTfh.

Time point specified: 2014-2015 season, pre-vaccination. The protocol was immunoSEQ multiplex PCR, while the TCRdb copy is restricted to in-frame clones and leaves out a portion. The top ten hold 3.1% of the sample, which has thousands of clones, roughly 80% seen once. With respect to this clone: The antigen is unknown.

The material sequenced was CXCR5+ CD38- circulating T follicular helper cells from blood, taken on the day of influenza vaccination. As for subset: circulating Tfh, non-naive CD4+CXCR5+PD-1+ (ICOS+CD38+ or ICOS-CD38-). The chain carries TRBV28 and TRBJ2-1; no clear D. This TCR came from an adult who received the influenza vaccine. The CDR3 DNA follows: TGTGCCAGCAAGGAGAGGTCGTACAATGAGCAGTTCTTC. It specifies CASKERSYNEQFF.